Described below is a single TCR beta chain sequence and its context. The antigen is undetermined. The sample comes from a study of shared clonotypes between healthy human individuals. Study-wide results and caveats: It was the non-shared clonotypes that had lower generation probabilities than clonotypes shared by all four donors. Naive CD4 clonotypes overlapped across a few donors at roughly 5%.

CD8 cells classed as naive were CD45RO-negative and positively selected for CCR7, excluding terminally differentiated effector memory CD45RA+ cells. Within Nashville, Tennessee resided all donors, each a Caucasian adult. Per the study methods: Filtering differed since immunoSEQ provided only junctions, with no quality scores. Sequencing was performed with immunoSEQ multiplex PCR; in TCRdb, only in-frame clones are kept and a portion is missing. D and trimming were read from the DNA, whereas the V and J calls and clone size are those reported in that table. Of about 820,000 clones listed, 85% to 95% were seen once; the top ten hold more than 20%. The CDR3 length is 15 residues. Germline V gives CDR1 SEHNR, CDR2 FQNEAQ (reference sequence). V shed 1 base and J shed 9 bases, with 16 bases lying between them.

The sequence came from a man aged 25-45 years in good health. The rearrangement joins TRBV7-9 to TRBJ2-1; the D gene could be TRBD1 or TRBD2 (6 bases each). The sample taken for sequencing was naive CD8+ T cells sorted from blood. CDR3 coding DNA: TGTGCCAGCAGCTTAGTTGGCGACGAGGGGGGTGAGCAGTTCTTC. This gives the protein CASSLVGDEGGEQFF.